A single sample gave rise to the 22 T cell receptor beta chains below, sequenced in a study of T cell repertoires in cytomegalovirus infection. TCRdb recomputed calls from the reads with MiXCR, one row per CDR3 protein. Of around 300,000 distinct CDR3 sequences in the sample, roughly 25% were seen once. Their target antigens are unknown. Source: cultured PBMCs, taken from culture after CMV antigen stimulation. The receptors were sampled from a human donor in good health (CMV status not recorded). Some clones in this sample may be carry-over from other donors' samples.

This clonotype was counted between two and nine times. The chain employs TRBV12-3 or TRBV12-4 and TRBJ2-3, with 8 bases lining up with TRBD2. Trimming removed 5 bases from V and 3 bases from J; junction bases left unmatched: 10. This CDR3 is built from 16 residues. The CDR3 spells CASSGRSGRITDTQYF. The DNA of the CDR3 is TGTGCCAGCAGTGGTCGCAGCGGGAGAATAACAGATACGCAGTATTTT.

The genes are TRBV6-2 or TRBV6-3 and TRBJ2-2; D ambiguous. Trimming took 4 bases from V and 1 from J, leaving 13 bases between them. This CDR3 comprises 16 residues. Germline V gene sequence: CDR1 MNHEY, CDR2 SVGEGT. Here the CDR3 DNA reads TGTGCCAGCAGTTCCCTCGGACGGAGGAACACCGGGGAGCTGTTTTTT. Its translation: CASSSLGRRNTGELFF.

In its sample, this clonotype was seen many times. This chain connects TRBV7-2 to TRBJ2-5; 7 bases are shared with TRBD1. Germline CDR1 reads SGHTA; CDR2 reads FQGNSA. J was trimmed by 1 base and V by 6 bases; bases with no gene match: 2. This CDR3 spans 13 amino acids. CDR3 in amino acids: CASRGQRQETQYF. The CDR3 DNA reads as TGTGCCAGCAGGGGACAGCGCCAAGAGACCCAGTACTTC.

This clonotype was seen a few times. The V gene is TRBV29-1, the J gene TRBJ2-3; D remains ambiguous. CDR3 length: 14 amino acids. Germline-derived CDR1 and CDR2 are SQVTM and ANQGSEA. Trimming shortened V by 3 bases and J by 1 base, and 11 bases separated the two germline ends. CDR3 sequence: CSVDRAAGTDTQYF. The CDR3 nucleotides are TGCAGCGTTGACCGGGCGGCTGGCACAGATACGCAGTATTTT.

The chain couples TRBV5-6 to TRBJ2-5, with D perhaps TRBD2 (7 bases). CDR1 SGHDT and CDR2 YYEEEE come from the germline V gene. This CDR3 contains 14 residues. The germline V and J ends were trimmed by 2 bases and 4 bases, with 12 bases remaining between them. The CDR3 DNA follows: TGTGCCAGCAGCTTCGGGGGGCCGGGAGAGACCCAGTACTTC. The encoded protein is CASSFGGPGETQYF.

This clonotype has more than one count but fewer than ten. This chain links TRBV28 with TRBJ2-2, with D unclear. The CDR3 contains 13 residues. Trimming pared 8 bases from V and 2 bases from J, leaving 9 bases between. Germline-derived CDR1 and CDR2 are MDHEN and SYDVKM. This chain's CDR3 is CASSAYNTGELFF. The CDR3 region has the DNA TGTGCCAGCTCGGCTTATAACACCGGGGAGCTGTTTTTT.

This clonotype was found a few times. The V gene is TRBV7-6, the J gene TRBJ2-5, with D tentatively TRBD2 (7 bases). This CDR3 has 14 residues. The V gene's germline CDR1 is SGHVS and CDR2 FNYEAQ. V was trimmed by 2 bases and J by 5 bases, leaving 12 bases between them. DNA for the CDR3: TGTGCCAGCAGCTTAAGGGGGGGGCGCGAGACCCAGTACTTC. Encoded protein: CASSLRGGRETQYF.

This sequence joins TRBV27 and TRBJ2-3; D is unclear. The V and J ends lost 1 base and 0 bases respectively, with 11 bases between them. CDR1 is MNHEY, CDR2 SMNVEV, per germline (reference sequence). This CDR3 has 16 residues. CDR3 in amino acids: CASSLFRSTSTDTQYF. In DNA, the CDR3 is TGTGCCAGCAGTTTATTTCGGTCCACTAGCACAGATACGCAGTATTTT.

V gene TRBV7-2 combines with J gene TRBJ2-7; a weak D match, TRBD1 (5 bases). The germline V gene has CDR1 SGHTA and CDR2 FQGNSA. The CDR3 length is 14 residues. The V gene lost 2 bases and the J gene lost 1 base, with 9 bases spanning the gap. CDR3 nucleotides: TGTGCCAGCAGCTTAACCAGACAGTCCTACGAGCAGTACGTC. This translates into CASSLTRQSYEQYV.

This clonotype came up a few times. The rearrangement joins TRBV3-1 to TRBJ2-5; tentatively, D is TRBD2 (6 bases). This CDR3 has 15 residues. Trimming took 1 base from V and 0 from J, leaving 9 bases between them. Per germline, CDR1 LGHDT and CDR2 YNNKEL (reference sequence). The CDR3 DNA reads as TGTGCCAGCAGCCAAGGGTGGGACTACCAAGAGACCCAGTACTTC. Translation: CASSQGWDYQETQYF.

The rearrangement joins TRBV6-5 to TRBJ2-5; 7 bases are a match to TRBD1. Trimming cost V 2 bases and J 2 bases; bases outside gene matches: 5. The CDR3 sequence is 15 residues long. Germline CDR1 and CDR2: MNHEY and SVGAGI. The CDR3 reads CASSYEGQPQETQYF. The CDR3 DNA is TGTGCCAGCAGTTACGAGGGACAGCCACAAGAGACCCAGTACTTC.

This clonotype has more than one count but fewer than ten. The J gene is TRBJ2-1, the V gene TRBV28; TRBD2 is a possible D gene (5 bases). The length of the CDR3 is 12 residues. Trimming left V 5 bases short and J 12 bases short, with 14 bases between. Germline-derived CDR1 and CDR2 are MDHEN and SYDVKM. Here the CDR3 DNA reads TGTGCCAGCAGTCCTCCGGGGTTTTGGCAGTTCTTC. This translates into CASSPPGFWQFF.

Turning to this clonotype: With a much larger clone just one base away, this may be a read error. The J gene is TRBJ2-1, the V gene TRBV7-2; D is unresolved. The germline gives CDR1 SGHTA, CDR2 FQGNSA. The CDR3 spans 14 residues. In nucleotides, the CDR3 is TGTGCCAGCAGCTTAACTCCTGGCTACAATGAGCAGCTCTTC. Encoded protein: CASSLTPGYNEQLF.

In this sample, this clonotype turned up a few times. The J gene is TRBJ2-7, the V gene TRBV10-1; 7 bases are shared with TRBD1. From germline, CDR1 is WNHNN and CDR2 SYGVQD (reference sequence). The CDR3 covers 15 residues. V lost 0 bases and J lost 5; bases outside the gene matches: 7. The chain's CDR3 is CASSESTGYVHEQYV. Written as DNA, the CDR3 is TGCGCCAGCAGTGAGTCGACAGGGTATGTGCACGAGCAGTACGTC.

This clonotype was seen a single time. The gene calls are TRBV7-9 and TRBJ2-7, with 15 bases fitting TRBD2. This CDR3 has 20 residues. The ends lost 5 bases at V and 4 bases at J; junction bases unmatched: 18. The germline CDR1 and CDR2 sequences are SEHNR and FQNEAQ (reference sequence). CDR3 sequence (DNA): TGTGCCAGCAGCCCCCTTTATGGTCGGACTAGCGGGAGGGCCAATTACGAGCAGTACTTC. Translation: CASSPLYGRTSGRANYEQYF.

This clonotype was seen at least ten times. V gene TRBV7-3 combines with J gene TRBJ2-3; D remains unclear. Germline loops: CDR1 SGHTA, CDR2 FQGTGA. The V end was cut by 2 bases, the J end by 2 bases, with 5 bases between. The CDR3 extends over 13 amino acids. The CDR3 DNA sequence: TGTGCCAGCAGCTTATCCTACACAGATACGCAGTATTTT. Amino acid sequence: CASSLSYTDTQYF.

This chain links TRBV30 with TRBJ2-1; 7 bases map to TRBD1. J lost 0 bases, V lost 5 bases, and 4 bases had no gene match. This CDR3 spans 14 amino acids. Germline V gives CDR1 GTSNPN, CDR2 SVGIG (reference sequence). The CDR3, as DNA: TGTGCCTGGGAACCAGGGGGCTCCTACAATGAGCAGTTCTTC. The encoded protein is CAWEPGGSYNEQFF.

This sequence joins TRBV12-3 or TRBV12-4 and TRBJ2-1; 7 positions match TRBD2. V shed 10 bases, J shed 7 bases, and the junction held 10 bases outside the gene matches. The CDR3 totals 13 residues. The CDR3 nucleotides are TGTGCCATCACGTCGGGGAGGGTTAATGAGCAGTTCTTC. Protein product: CAITSGRVNEQFF.

The chain joins TRBV7-9 to TRBJ1-2, with a possible D match to TRBD1 (6 bases). The CDR3 runs to 16 residues. Looked up from germline, CDR1 is SEHNR and CDR2 is FQNEAQ (reference sequence). V was trimmed by 5 bases and J by 0 bases, leaving 16 bases between them. In nucleotides, the CDR3 is TGTGCCAGCAGCAAGCAGACAGGTGGCACTAACTATGGCTACACCTTC. Its protein is CASSKQTGGTNYGYTF.

The chain combines TRBV18 with TRBJ1-1, with 8 bases aligning to TRBD1. Germline CDR1 reads KGHSH; CDR2 reads LQKENI. V dropped 3 bases and J dropped 4; count of bases not matched to a gene: 7. This CDR3 is 15 amino acids long. CDR3 sequence reads: CASSPLQGGGTEAFF. CDR3 coding DNA: TGTGCCAGCTCACCTTTACAGGGGGGAGGCACTGAAGCTTTCTTT.

This sequence joins TRBV4-1 and TRBJ2-7, with TRBD1 identical over 7 bases. The CDR3 is made up of 15 amino acids. Losses at the gene ends were 1 base for V and 4 bases for J; bases not matched to a gene: 7. The germline CDR1 and CDR2 sequences are MGHRA and YSYEKL. The CDR3 reads CASSQGRTGRYEQYF. CDR3 DNA: TGCGCCAGCAGCCAAGGTCGGACAGGTAGATACGAGCAGTACTTC.

The chain uses TRBV29-1 and TRBJ2-1, with D unclear. V was pared by 1 base and J by 9 bases, with 7 bases between. The CDR3 covers 11 residues. Germline V gives CDR1 SQVTM, CDR2 ANQGSEA. The CDR3 spells CSVEGSGEQFF. As DNA, the CDR3 is TGCAGCGTTGAAGGTTCCGGTGAGCAGTTCTTC.